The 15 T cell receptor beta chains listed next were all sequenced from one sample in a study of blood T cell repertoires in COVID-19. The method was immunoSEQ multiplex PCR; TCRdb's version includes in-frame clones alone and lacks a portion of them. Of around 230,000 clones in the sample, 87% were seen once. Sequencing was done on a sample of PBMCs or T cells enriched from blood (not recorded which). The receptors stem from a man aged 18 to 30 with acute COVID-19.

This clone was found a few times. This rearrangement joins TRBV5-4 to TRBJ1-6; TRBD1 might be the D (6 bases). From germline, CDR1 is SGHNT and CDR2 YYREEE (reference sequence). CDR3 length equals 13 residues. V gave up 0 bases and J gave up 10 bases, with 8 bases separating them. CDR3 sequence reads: CASSLDRESPLHF. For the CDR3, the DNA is TGTGCCAGCAGCTTGGACAGGGAGTCACCCCTCCACTTT.

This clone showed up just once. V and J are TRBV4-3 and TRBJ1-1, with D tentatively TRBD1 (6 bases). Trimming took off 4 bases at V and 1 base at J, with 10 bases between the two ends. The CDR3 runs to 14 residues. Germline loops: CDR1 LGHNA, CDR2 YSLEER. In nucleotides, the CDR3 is TGCGCCAGCAGCCCATACAGGGAGAACACTGAAGCTTTCTTT. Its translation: CASSPYRENTEAFF.

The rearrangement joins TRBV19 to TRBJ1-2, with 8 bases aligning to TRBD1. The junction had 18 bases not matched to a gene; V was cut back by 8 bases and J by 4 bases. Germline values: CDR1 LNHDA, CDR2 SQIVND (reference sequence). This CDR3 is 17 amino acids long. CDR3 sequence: CASGSPPRQGKSYGYTF. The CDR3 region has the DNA TGTGCCAGTGGTAGCCCCCCGCGACAGGGGAAGAGCTATGGCTACACCTTC.

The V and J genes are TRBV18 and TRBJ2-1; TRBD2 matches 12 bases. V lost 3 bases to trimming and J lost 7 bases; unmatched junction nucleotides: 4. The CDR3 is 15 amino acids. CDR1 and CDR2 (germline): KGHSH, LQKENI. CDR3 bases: TGTGCCAGCTCACCTTCGGGACTAGCGGGTAATGAGCAGTTCTTC. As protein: CASSPSGLAGNEQFF. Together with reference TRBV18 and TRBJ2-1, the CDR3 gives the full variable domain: NAGVMQNPRHLVRRRGQEARLRCSPMKGHSHVYWYRQLPEEGLKFMVYLQKENIIDESGMPKERFSAEFPKEGPSILRIQQVVRGDSAAYFCASSPSGLAGNEQFFGPGTRLTVL.

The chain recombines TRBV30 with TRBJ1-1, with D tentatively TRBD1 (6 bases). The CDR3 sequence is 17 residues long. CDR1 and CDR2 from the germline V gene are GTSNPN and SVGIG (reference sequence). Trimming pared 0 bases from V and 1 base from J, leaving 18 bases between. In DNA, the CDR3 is TGTGCCTGGAGTGTAGAGGGGACACAGGGAACGAACACTGAAGCTTTCTTT. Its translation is CAWSVEGTQGTNTEAFF.

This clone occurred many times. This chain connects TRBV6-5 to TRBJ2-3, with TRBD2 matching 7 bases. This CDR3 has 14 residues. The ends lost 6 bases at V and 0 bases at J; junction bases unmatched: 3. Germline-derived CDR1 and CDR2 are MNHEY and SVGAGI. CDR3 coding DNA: TGTGCCAGCAGGCGGGAGAGAAGCACAGATACGCAGTATTTT. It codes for CASRRERSTDTQYF.

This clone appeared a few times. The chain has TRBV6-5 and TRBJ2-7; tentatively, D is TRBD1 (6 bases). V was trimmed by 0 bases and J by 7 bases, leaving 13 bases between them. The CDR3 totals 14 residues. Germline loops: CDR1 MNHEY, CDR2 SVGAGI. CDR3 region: CASSYSNLQGEQYF. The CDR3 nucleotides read TGTGCCAGCAGTTACTCAAATTTACAGGGAGAGCAGTACTTC.

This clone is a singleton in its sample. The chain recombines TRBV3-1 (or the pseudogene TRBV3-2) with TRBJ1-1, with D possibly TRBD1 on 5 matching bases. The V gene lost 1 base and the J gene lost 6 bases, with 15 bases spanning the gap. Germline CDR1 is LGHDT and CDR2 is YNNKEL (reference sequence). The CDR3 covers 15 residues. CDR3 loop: CASSQVIAGYAEAFF. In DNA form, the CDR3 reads TGTGCCAGCAGCCAAGTCATCGCAGGGTACGCTGAAGCTTTCTTT.

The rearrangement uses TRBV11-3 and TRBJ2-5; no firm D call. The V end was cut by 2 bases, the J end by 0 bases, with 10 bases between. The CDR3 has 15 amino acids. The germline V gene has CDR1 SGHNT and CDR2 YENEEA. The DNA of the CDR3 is TGTGCCAGCAGCTTACTCGACACCGACCAAGAGACCCAGTACTTC. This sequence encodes CASSLLDTDQETQYF.

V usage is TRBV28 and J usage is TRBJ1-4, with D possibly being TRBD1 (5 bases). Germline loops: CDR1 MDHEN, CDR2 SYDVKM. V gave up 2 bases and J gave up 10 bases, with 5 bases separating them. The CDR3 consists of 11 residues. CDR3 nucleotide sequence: TGTGCCAGCAGTTTAGGGGCAAAACTGTTTTTT. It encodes CASSLGAKLFF.

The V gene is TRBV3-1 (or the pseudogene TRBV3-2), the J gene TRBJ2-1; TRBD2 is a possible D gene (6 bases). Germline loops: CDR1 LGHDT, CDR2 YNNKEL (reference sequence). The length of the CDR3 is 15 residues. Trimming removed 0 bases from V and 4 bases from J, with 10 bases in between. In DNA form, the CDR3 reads TGTGCCAGCAGCCAAGACGGAGGGTTGTACAATGAGCAGTTCTTC. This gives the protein CASSQDGGLYNEQFF.

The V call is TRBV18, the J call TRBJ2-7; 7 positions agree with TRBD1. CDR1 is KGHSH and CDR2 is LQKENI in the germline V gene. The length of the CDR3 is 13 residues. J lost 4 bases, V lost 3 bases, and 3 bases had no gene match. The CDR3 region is CASSPDRKYEQYF. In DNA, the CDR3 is TGTGCCAGCTCACCGGACAGGAAGTACGAGCAGTACTTC.

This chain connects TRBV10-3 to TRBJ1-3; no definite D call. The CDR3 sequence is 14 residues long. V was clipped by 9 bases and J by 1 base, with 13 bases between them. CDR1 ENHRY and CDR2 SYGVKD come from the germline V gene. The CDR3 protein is CAMKGAGSGNTIYF. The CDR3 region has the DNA TGTGCCATGAAGGGAGCGGGATCTGGAAACACCATATATTTT.

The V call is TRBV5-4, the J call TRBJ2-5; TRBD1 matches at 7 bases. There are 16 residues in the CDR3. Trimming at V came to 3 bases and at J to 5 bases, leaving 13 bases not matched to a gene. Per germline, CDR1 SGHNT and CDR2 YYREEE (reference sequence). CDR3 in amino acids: CASSSRTGPKGETQYF. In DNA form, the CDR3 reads TGTGCCAGCAGCTCGAGGACAGGCCCTAAGGGGGAGACCCAGTACTTC.

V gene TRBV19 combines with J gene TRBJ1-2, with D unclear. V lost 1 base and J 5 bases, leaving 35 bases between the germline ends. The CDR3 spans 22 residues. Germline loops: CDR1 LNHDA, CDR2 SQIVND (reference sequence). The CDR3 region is CASSIARQQPRIGRRTRYGYTF. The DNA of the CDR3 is TGTGCCAGTAGTATAGCCCGACAACAACCCAGAATCGGACGGAGGACCCGTTATGGCTACACCTTC. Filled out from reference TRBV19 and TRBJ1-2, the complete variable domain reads DGGITQSPKYLFRKEGQNVTLSCEQNLNHDAMYWYRQDPGQGLRLIYYSQIVNDFQKGDIAEGYSVSREKKESFPLTVTSAQKNPTAFYLCASSIARQQPRIGRRTRYGYTFGSGTRLTVV.